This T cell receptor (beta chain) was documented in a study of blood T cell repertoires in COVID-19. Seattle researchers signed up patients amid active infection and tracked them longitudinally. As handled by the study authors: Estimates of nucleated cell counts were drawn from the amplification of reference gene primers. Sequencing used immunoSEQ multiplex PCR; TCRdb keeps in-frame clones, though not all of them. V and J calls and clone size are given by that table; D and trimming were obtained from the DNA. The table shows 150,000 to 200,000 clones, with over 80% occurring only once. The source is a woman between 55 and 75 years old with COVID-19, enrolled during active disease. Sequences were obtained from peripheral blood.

CDR3 sequence: CASSLAVNTGELFF. CDR3 DNA: TGTGCCAGCTCGCTAGCGGTGAACACCGGGGAGCTGTTTTTT. The V and J genes are TRBV18 and TRBJ2-2, with TRBD2 matching 7 bases. Germline CDR1 KGHSH, CDR2 LQKENI. J lost 1 base, V lost 6 bases, and 2 bases had no gene match. CDR3 size: 14 residues. Full variable domain (outside the CDR3, taken from reference TRBV18 and TRBJ2-2): NAGVMQNPRHLVRRRGQEARLRCSPMKGHSHVYWYRQLPEEGLKFMVYLQKENIIDESGMPKERFSAEFPKEGPSILRIQQVVRGDSAAYFCASSLAVNTGELFFGEGSRLTVL.